What follows describes a single T cell receptor beta chain. Clones were read by immunoSEQ multiplex PCR, and TCRdb kept only the in-frame ones, dropping some. The table includes 180,000 or so clones, approximately 80% detected once. Germline assignment: CDR1 SGHDN and CDR2 FVKESK. With 4 bases removed from V and 8 bases from J, the gap between germline ends came to 22 bases. This CDR3 region has 16 residues. This entry is derived from a study of blood T cell repertoires in COVID-19. Study members were between about 18 and 90 years old and lived in over 20 US regions. Assignments of participants to cohorts depended upon their own reported clinical history.

The TCR sequence derives from a man aged 60 to 75 who had been exposed to COVID-19. The chain has TRBV14 and TRBJ2-3; a weak D match, TRBD2 (6 bases). Specimen: PBMCs or T cells enriched from blood (not recorded which). The CDR3 DNA sequence: TGTGCCAGCAGCCTCGGAGGGCAGGGACCATCCATTACGCAGTATTTT. Translation: CASSLGGQGPSITQYF.